This entry features one T cell receptor (beta chain) sequence. One end of the junction fails to match germline, which may point to a read error. These data belong to a study of tumor and adjacent non-tumor tissue in lung cancer. This sample's RNA came from whole unsorted tissue. Distant lung tissue was collected more than 3 cm away from the tumor edge. A modified ARM-PCR protocol with three rounds of nested PCR amplified TCRbeta. Each CDR3 protein is one row after TCRdb ran MiXCR on the multiplex PCR reads. The sample has 65,000 to 75,000 distinct CDR3 sequences, more than 75% seen once; the top ten hold 40% to 45%. This clonotype was obtained from a man aged 55 to 70 with non-small cell lung cancer. Sequenced input: distant non-tumor lung tissue.

The CDR3 bases are TGTGCCAGCAGTGAAGGGGACATCTCCTACGAGCAGTATTTC. Residues: CASSEGDISYEQYF. The chain carries TRBV6-1 and TRBJ2-7, with a weak D call TRBD1 (6 bases). CDR1 is MNHNS, CDR2 SASEGT, per germline. This CDR3 contains 14 residues.